A single sample gave rise to the 21 T cell receptor beta chains below, sequenced in a study of shared clonotypes between healthy human individuals. Generated by immunoSEQ multiplex PCR, the TCRdb table keeps only in-frame clones and is missing some. Of more than 550,000 clones in the sample, 72% were seen once. Sample: memory CD4+ T cells sorted from blood. Described subset: CD45RA-negative fraction. Receptor source: a woman in her 30s in good health.

The rearrangement uses TRBV28 and TRBJ2-4, with TRBD2 matching 12 bases. V lost 3 bases, J lost 3 bases, and 12 bases stayed unmatched. Germline V lookup: CDR1 MDHEN, CDR2 SYDVKM. The CDR3 loop spans 19 amino acids. The CDR3 region has the DNA TGTGCCAGCAGTTTGCTCAAGACTAGCGGGAGTTTTGGCAAAAACATTCAGTACTTC. This gives the protein CASSLLKTSGSFGKNIQYF.

Comment on this clone: A much larger clone is a single base away; this may be a read error. The V call is TRBV6-6, the J call TRBJ2-7; D unresolved. Germline V gene sequence: CDR1 MNHNY, CDR2 SVGAGI (reference sequence). This CDR3 region has 11 residues. V was pared by 4 bases and J by 3 bases, with 4 bases between. DNA of the CDR3: TGTGCCAGCAGTTCACACTACGAGCAGTACTTC. Translation: CASSSHYEQYF.

The chain combines TRBV27 with TRBJ2-1, with D maybe TRBD2 (6 bases). Germline CDR1 and CDR2: MNHEY and SMNVEV (reference sequence). CDR3 length equals 14 residues. With 7 bases removed from V and 4 bases from J, the gap between germline ends came to 14 bases. The CDR3 DNA reads as TGTGCCAGCATTTCCGGAGGGGATTACAATGAGCAGTTCTTC. This sequence encodes CASISGGDYNEQFF.

CDR3 in DNA: TGTGCCAGCAGCCACGGTTGGACTAGCGGATCCCACGAGCAGTACTTC. Its translation is CASSHGWTSGSHEQYF. The gene calls are TRBV4-2 and TRBJ2-7, with TRBD2 identical over 10 bases. Trimming took 3 bases from V and 5 from J; bases not matched to a gene: 10. The germline gives CDR1 LGHNA, CDR2 YNFKEQ. The CDR3 is 16 amino acids.

This clone was recorded a few times. The chain recombines TRBV11-1 with TRBJ2-1; 12 bases line up with TRBD2. V lost 5 bases, J lost 7 bases, and 6 bases stayed unmatched. Germline assignment: CDR1 SGHAT and CDR2 FQDESV (reference sequence). CDR3 size: 15 residues. CDR3 nucleotides: TGTGCCAGCAGCCAAACTAGCGGGAGGCGGAATGAGCAGTTCTTC. Amino acids: CASSQTSGRRNEQFF. Drawing the rest from reference TRBV11-1 and TRBJ2-1, the complete variable domain is EAEVAQSPRYKITEKSQAVAFWCDPISGHATLYWYRQILGQGPELLVQFQDESVVDDSQLPKDRFSAERLKGVDSTLKIQPAELGDSAMYLCASSQTSGRRNEQFFGPGTRLTVL.

The chain is built from TRBV28 and TRBJ2-2, with 12 bases lining up with TRBD2. The length of the CDR3 is 15 residues. From germline, CDR1 is MDHEN and CDR2 SYDVKM. Germline trimming cut 5 bases from V and 5 bases from J; bases unmatched to any gene: 3. CDR3 DNA: TGTGCCAGCAGTGGGGGGACTAGCGGGACCGGGGAGCTGTTTTTT. Translated: CASSGGTSGTGELFF.

Comments on this clone: Other nucleotide sequences in the sample specify the same CDR3. This chain connects TRBV7-8 to TRBJ2-3; TRBD2 agrees at 7 bases. The length of the CDR3 is 14 residues. V dropped 2 bases and J dropped 3; count of bases not matched to a gene: 2. Germline loops: CDR1 SGHVS, CDR2 FQNEAQ. The chain's CDR3 is CASSLTGGTDTQYF. The CDR3 DNA is TGTGCCAGCAGCTTAACGGGAGGAACAGATACGCAGTATTTT.

This clone has a handful of counts. The chain employs TRBV2 and TRBJ2-1; D possibly matches TRBD1 or TRBD2 (6 bases each). Trimming removed 3 bases from V and 6 bases from J, with 15 bases in between. CDR1 SNHLY and CDR2 FYNNEI come from the germline V gene. The CDR3 contains 15 residues. The CDR3: CASSDFGGLFNEQFF. The CDR3, as DNA: TGTGCCAGCAGTGACTTCGGGGGCCTCTTCAATGAGCAGTTCTTC.

The J gene is TRBJ2-5, the V gene TRBV28; D gene ambiguous. Trimming shortened V by 1 base and J by 1 base, and 10 bases separated the two germline ends. Germline-derived CDR1 and CDR2 are MDHEN and SYDVKM. The CDR3 spans 15 residues. CDR3 loop: CASSLSVGSQETQYF. DNA of the CDR3: TGTGCCAGCAGTTTATCAGTCGGGTCCCAAGAGACCCAGTACTTC.

The chain is built from TRBV5-4 and TRBJ2-7; D is perhaps TRBD2 (5 bases). The CDR3 spans 13 residues. Between the trimmed V and J ends, which lost 5 bases and 2 bases, there was a span of 11 bases. The germline CDR1 and CDR2 sequences are SGHNT and YYREEE (reference sequence). The CDR3 spells CASSTGYTYEQYF. DNA of the CDR3: TGTGCCAGCAGTACGGGGTACACCTACGAGCAGTACTTC.

This clone was seen a handful of times. The chain is built from TRBV19 and TRBJ2-5; TRBD1 agrees at 9 bases. Germline V gene data show CDR1 as LNHDA and CDR2 as SQIVND (reference sequence). The CDR3 sequence is 13 residues long. V lost 6 bases to trimming and J lost 5 bases; unmatched junction nucleotides: 4. The DNA of the CDR3 is TGTGCCAGTAGGGGACAGGGTATGGAGACCCAGTACTTC. This codes for CASRGQGMETQYF.

This clone was observed a handful of times. The sample has other DNA sequences that encode this CDR3 too. V usage is TRBV11-2 and J usage is TRBJ1-1; D might be TRBD1 (6 bases). This CDR3 is built from 13 residues. Germline V gene sequence: CDR1 SGHAT, CDR2 FQNNGV. Trimming shortened V by 5 bases and J by 3 bases, and 10 bases separated the two germline ends. As DNA, the CDR3 is TGTGCCAGCAGCCCACAGGGAGACACTGAAGCTTTCTTT. It encodes CASSPQGDTEAFF.

The rearrangement links TRBV7-3 to TRBJ2-1; 13 bases line up with TRBD2. The V gene's germline CDR1 is SGHTA and CDR2 FQGTGA. Germline trimming cut 5 bases from V and 6 bases from J; bases unmatched to any gene: 4. This CDR3 spans 15 amino acids. The CDR3 loop is CASSPRLAGGNEQFF. CDR3 nucleotide sequence: TGTGCCAGCAGCCCTAGACTAGCGGGAGGCAATGAGCAGTTCTTC. Together with reference TRBV7-3 and TRBJ2-1, the CDR3 gives the full variable domain: GAGVSQTPSNKVTEKGKYVELRCDPISGHTALYWYRQSLGQGPEFLIYFQGTGAADDSGLPNDRFFAVRPEGSVSTLKIQRTERGDSAVYLCASSPRLAGGNEQFFGPGTRLTVL.

The chain recombines TRBV19 with TRBJ2-1; TRBD1 matches 7 bases. Per the germline V gene, CDR1 is LNHDA and CDR2 is SQIVND (reference sequence). The CDR3 sequence is 16 residues long. V lost 8 bases, J lost 4 bases, and 14 bases stayed unmatched. CDR3 amino acids: CASQELGQALYNEQFF. Written as DNA, the CDR3 is TGTGCCAGTCAGGAGCTAGGACAGGCCCTTTACAATGAGCAGTTCTTC.

V and J are TRBV6-1 and TRBJ1-4; no clear D gene. Trimming shortened V by 3 bases and J by 7 bases, and 15 bases separated the two germline ends. CDR3 length: 15 amino acids. Per the germline V gene, CDR1 is MNHNS and CDR2 is SASEGT. The CDR3 reads CASSEGKSLGEKLFF. The CDR3 DNA reads as TGTGCCAGCAGTGAGGGGAAGTCCTTGGGTGAAAAACTGTTTTTT.

CDR3 residues: CASSASGPTGYGYTF. The CDR3 DNA reads as TGTGCCAGCAGCGCCTCGGGACCAACTGGCTATGGCTACACCTTC. V usage is TRBV7-9 and J usage is TRBJ1-2; TRBD1 is a possible D gene (5 bases). Between the trimmed V and J ends, which lost 5 bases and 4 bases, there was a span of 17 bases. CDR1 is SEHNR, CDR2 FQNEAQ, per germline (reference sequence). CDR3 length: 15 amino acids.

The chain joins TRBV6-1 to TRBJ2-1; D is uncertain. Trimming pared 0 bases from V and 6 bases from J, leaving 0 bases between. Germline V lookup: CDR1 MNHNS, CDR2 SASEGT. This CDR3 contains 11 residues. CDR3 residues: CASSEANEQFF. The CDR3 DNA sequence: TGTGCCAGCAGTGAAGCCAATGAGCAGTTCTTC.

The chain combines TRBV25-1 with TRBJ2-5; tentative D call: TRBD2 (5 bases). V lost 4 bases, J lost 5 bases, and 11 bases lay in between. This CDR3 region has 13 residues. CDR1 MGHDK and CDR2 SYGVNS come from the germline V gene. This CDR3 reads CASSGTPGETQYF. CDR3 sequence (DNA): TGTGCCAGCAGTGGAACGCCGGGGGAGACCCAGTACTTC. The full variable domain, in which reference TRBV25-1 and TRBJ2-5 provide the parts outside the CDR3, is EADIYQTPRYLVIGTGKKITLECSQTMGHDKMYWYQQDPGMELHLIHYSYGVNSTEKGDLSSESTVSRIRTEHFPLTLESARPSHTSQYLCASSGTPGETQYFGPGTRLLVL.

Remarks on this clone: At the DNA level, this CDR3 is encoded by other sequences in the same sample as well. V gene TRBV29-1 combines with J gene TRBJ1-1; the D gene is possibly TRBD1 (5 bases). Germline CDR1 is SQVTM and CDR2 is ANQGSEA. Trimming removed 0 bases at V and 2 bases at J, with 7 bases between. This CDR3 is built from 13 residues. The CDR3 protein is CSVEEQGNTEAFF. DNA of the CDR3: TGCAGCGTTGAAGAGCAGGGAAACACTGAAGCTTTCTTT.

V usage is TRBV6-5 and J usage is TRBJ2-2; D gene ambiguous. The CDR3 is made up of 14 amino acids. The V end was cut by 6 bases, the J end by 6 bases, with 14 bases between. Germline V lookup: CDR1 MNHEY, CDR2 SVGAGI. As DNA, the CDR3 is TGTGCCAGCAGCATCGCCGGAAGTTCCGGGGAGCTGTTTTTT. This sequence encodes CASSIAGSSGELFF.

Concerning this clone itself: This CDR3 is also generated by other DNA sequences in the sample. J is TRBJ1-1 and V is TRBV5-1; D unclear. CDR1 and CDR2 from the germline V gene are SGHRS and YFSETQ. The CDR3 contains 14 residues. V dropped 4 bases and J dropped 1 base, with 11 bases sitting between them. This chain's CDR3 is CASSLQATNTEAFF. Here the CDR3 DNA reads TGCGCCAGCAGCCTCCAGGCGACGAACACTGAAGCTTTCTTT.